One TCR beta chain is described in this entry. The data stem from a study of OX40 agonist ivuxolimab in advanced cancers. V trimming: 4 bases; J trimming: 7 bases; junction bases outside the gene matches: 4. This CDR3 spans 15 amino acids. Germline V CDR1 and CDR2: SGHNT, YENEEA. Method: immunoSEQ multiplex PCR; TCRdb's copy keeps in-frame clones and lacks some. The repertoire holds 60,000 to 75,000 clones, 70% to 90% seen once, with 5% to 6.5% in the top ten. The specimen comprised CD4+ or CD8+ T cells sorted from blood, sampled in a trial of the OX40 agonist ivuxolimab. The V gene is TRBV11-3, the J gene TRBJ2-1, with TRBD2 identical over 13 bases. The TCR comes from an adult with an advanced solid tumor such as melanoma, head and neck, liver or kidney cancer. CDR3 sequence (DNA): TGTGCCAGCAGCTCTGGACTAGCGGGAGTTAATGAGCAGTTCTTC. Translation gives CASSSGLAGVNEQFF.